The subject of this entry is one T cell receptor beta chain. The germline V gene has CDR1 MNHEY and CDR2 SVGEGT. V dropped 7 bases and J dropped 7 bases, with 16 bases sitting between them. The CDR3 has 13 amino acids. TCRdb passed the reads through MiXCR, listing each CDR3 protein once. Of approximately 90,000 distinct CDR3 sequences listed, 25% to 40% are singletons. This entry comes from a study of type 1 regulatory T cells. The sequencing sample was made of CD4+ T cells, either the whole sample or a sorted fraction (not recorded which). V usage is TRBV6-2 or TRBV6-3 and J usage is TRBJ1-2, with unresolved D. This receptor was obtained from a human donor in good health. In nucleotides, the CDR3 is TGTGCCAGCAAACGTGGGCAAGGCCTTGGCTACACCTTC. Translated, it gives CASKRGQGLGYTF.